This T cell receptor (beta chain) was retrieved from a study of T cell repertoires in cytomegalovirus infection. From germline, CDR1 is MNHEY and CDR2 SVGAGI. V shed 6 bases and J 0 bases; nucleotides not matched to a gene: 16. This CDR3 spans 19 amino acids. Via MiXCR, TCRdb re-called the reads, giving one row per CDR3 protein. Of 150,000 to 200,000 distinct CDR3 sequences in the sample, about 15% were seen once. This sequence was found in a human donor in good health (CMV status not recorded). Some clones in this sample may be carry-over from other donors' samples. The V gene is TRBV6-5, the J gene TRBJ2-1; 8 positions match TRBD2. Source material: CD8+ T cells from PBMCs. The CDR3 reads CASSSLPPGLVSSYNEQFF. CDR3 sequence (DNA): TGTGCCAGCAGCTCACTCCCTCCGGGACTAGTGAGCTCCTACAATGAGCAGTTCTTC.